A selection of T cell receptor beta chains follows, all from one sample in a study of molecular identifiers for immune sequencing clone quantification. MiXCR, applied by TCRdb to the PCR reads, yields one record per CDR3 protein. Altogether about 500,000 distinct CDR3 sequences are present, 20% to 25% being singletons, with the ten largest covering 0.7% to 0.95%. The sample was naive CD8+ T cells from blood, with Jurkat cell RNA spiked in. Receptors were obtained from a human donor in good health. Some libraries in this study had Jurkat cell RNA spiked in. Both conserved end residues are part of each CDR3. D genes are given only for firm matches. Only some rows state a clone size, as once, few, many or a class for expanded clones.

v_call	cdr3_length	d_call	clone_size	j_call	cdr3_aa	cdr3_nt
TRBV13	14	-	few	TRBJ2-7	CASSLIHGPYEQYF	TGTGCCAGCAGCTTAATACACGGCCCCTACGAGCAGTACTTC
TRBV20-1	15	-	few	TRBJ2-7	CSALTDHIASYEQYF	TGCAGTGCCCTTACAGACCACATAGCTTCCTACGAGCAGTACTTC
TRBV3-2	17	-	-	TRBJ1-5	CASSQEAPEPLNQPQHF	TGTGCCAGCAGCCAAGAGGCTCCCGAACCCCTCAATCAGCCCCAGCATTTT
TRBV4-3	15	-	many	TRBJ1-2	CASSQDYGVDYGYTF	TGCGCCAGCAGCCAAGATTACGGGGTAGACTATGGCTACACCTTC
TRBV7-6	15	TRBD1	many	TRBJ1-1	CASSPGQGRNTEAFF	TGTGCCAGCAGCCCAGGACAGGGAAGGAACACTGAAGCTTTCTTT
TRBV20-1	15	-	many	TRBJ2-3	CSARQLRDLTDTQYF	TGCAGTGCTAGGCAACTCCGGGACCTCACAGATACGCAGTATTTT
TRBV4-1	12	-	few	TRBJ1-2	CASSQDLQDYTF	TGCGCCAGCAGCCAAGATCTTCAGGACTACACCTTC
TRBV14	16	-	-	TRBJ1-2	CASSQTSGTGGYGYTF	TGTGCCAGCAGCCAAACCTCAGGGACGGGCGGCTATGGCTACACCTTC
TRBV7-9	15	-	few	TRBJ2-5	CASSLFPDIQETQYF	TGTGCCAGCAGCTTATTCCCGGACATCCAAGAGACCCAGTACTTC
TRBV6-4	14	-	-	TRBJ1-1	CASSDSPGSTEALF	TGTGCCAGCAGTGATTCGCCGGGAAGTACTGAAGCTCTCTTT
TRBV12-3/TRBV12-4	11	-	many	TRBJ1-1	CASSSSPEAFF	TGTGCCAGCAGTTCCAGTCCCGAAGCTTTCTTT
TRBV7-2	13	-	many	TRBJ2-1	CASSLDQDNEQFF	TGTGCCAGCAGCCTCGATCAGGACAATGAGCAGTTCTTC
TRBV30	11	-	many	TRBJ2-7	CAWEEDYEQYF	TGTGCCTGGGAGGAGGACTACGAGCAGTACTTC
TRBV4-2	18	TRBD2	-	TRBJ2-3	CASSQDRWTSGRTDTQYF	TGTGCCAGCAGCCAAGATCGCTGGACTAGCGGACGCACAGATACGCAGTATTTT
TRBV6-2/TRBV6-3	16	TRBD1	few	TRBJ2-7	CASSYSMARGHHEQYF	TGTGCCAGCAGTTACTCGATGGCCAGGGGGCATCACGAGCAGTACTTC
TRBV6-2/TRBV6-3	14	-	many	TRBJ2-7	CASSNHRASYEQYF	TGTGCCAGCAGTAACCACAGGGCATCCTACGAGCAGTACTTC
TRBV12-3/TRBV12-4	16	-	-	TRBJ1-3	CASSLGASSSGNTIYF	TGTGCCAGCAGTTTAGGGGCCAGCAGCTCTGGAAACACCATATATTTT
TRBV19	14	-	-	TRBJ1-1	CASSLNGTNTEAFF	TGTGCCAGCTCTCTGAACGGGACGAACACTGAAGCTTTCTTT
TRBV4-1	13	-	many	TRBJ2-2	CASSQGGTGELFF	TGTGCCAGCAGCCAGGGGGGCACCGGGGAGCTGTTTTTT
TRBV4-1	15	TRBD2	-	TRBJ2-5	CASSQILAGQETQYF	TGCGCCAGCAGCCAGATACTAGCGGGTCAAGAGACCCAGTACTTC
TRBV6-1	13	-	few	TRBJ2-7	CASSEALPYEQYF	TGTGCCAGCAGTGAAGCGCTTCCCTACGAGCAGTACTTC
TRBV6-2/TRBV6-3	13	-	many	TRBJ2-3	CASSLWGLDTQYF	TGTGCCAGCAGTTTATGGGGATTAGATACGCAGTATTTT
TRBV7-9	13	-	many	TRBJ2-7	CASSHRDPYEQYF	TGTGCCAGCAGCCACCGGGACCCCTACGAGCAGTACTTC
TRBV20-1	13	TRBD1	-	TRBJ1-1	CSANRGMNTEAFF	TGCAGTGCAAACAGGGGGATGAACACTGAAGCTTTCTTT
TRBV20-1	15	TRBD2	many	TRBJ2-3	CSARWAGRAGDTQYF	TGCAGTGCTAGATGGGCGGGGAGGGCAGGGGATACGCAGTATTTT
TRBV29-1	13	TRBD1	many	TRBJ2-7	CSVRDRDTYEQYF	TGCAGCGTGAGGGACAGGGACACCTACGAGCAGTACTTC
TRBV5-1	16	-	many	TRBJ2-5	CASSLWGSGNQETQYF	TGCGCCAGCAGCTTGTGGGGCTCCGGGAACCAAGAGACCCAGTACTTC
TRBV25-1	15	-	many	TRBJ1-5	CASSESSWGDQPQHF	TGTGCCAGCAGTGAATCTTCCTGGGGTGATCAGCCCCAGCATTTT
TRBV7-9	14	-	few	TRBJ2-2	CASSSPLYTGELFF	TGTGCCAGCAGCTCCCCCCTGTACACCGGGGAGCTGTTTTTT
TRBV19	14	TRBD1	few	TRBJ2-5	CASKSQGAVETQYF	TGTGCCAGTAAAAGTCAGGGGGCGGTGGAGACCCAGTACTTC
TRBV28	18	-	few	TRBJ1-3	CASSPRTPGTSFGNTIYF	TGTGCCAGCAGTCCACGAACCCCCGGGACAAGCTTTGGAAACACCATATATTTT
TRBV28	15	-	-	TRBJ1-1	CASSFRGRMNTEAFF	TGTGCCAGCAGTTTTAGGGGAAGGATGAACACTGAAGCTTTCTTT
TRBV20-1	14	-	-	TRBJ1-1	CSAPIWGMGAEAFF	TGCAGTGCCCCCATTTGGGGGATGGGGGCTGAAGCTTTCTTT
TRBV6-5	15	TRBD2	few	TRBJ2-7	CASTSPLAGEYEQYF	TGTGCCAGCACCTCCCCTCTTGCGGGAGAATACGAGCAGTACTTC